The 2 T cell receptor beta chains below come from one sample, sequenced in a study of blood T cell repertoires in COVID-19 (dated by TCRdb to about 2020). Libraries were constructed by the immunoSEQ multiplex PCR assay. As stored in TCRdb, this immuneACCESS dataset retains in-frame rearrangements with V and J assigned. A fraction of the clones does not appear; measured against another copy, unresolved V genes explain less than half of the discrepancy, and the remainder lacks a known reason. For this sample the table gives under 300,000 clones, of which about 85% were detected only once. The ten largest clones take up about 6% of the sample. The sample consisted of PBMCs or T cells enriched from blood (not recorded which). These receptors originate from a woman in her thirties with acute COVID-19.

The chain combines TRBV23-1 with TRBJ2-7, with TRBD1 matching over 11 bases. TRBV23-1 is an ORF for which the function is uncertain. V was clipped by 8 bases and J by 2 bases; unmatched bases: 11. The CDR3 has 16 amino acids. Written as DNA, the CDR3 is TGCGCCAGCCCGTTCGGGGGGACAGGGGGAACCTACGAGCAGTACTTC. It codes for CASPFGGTGGTYEQYF.

V and J are TRBV5-4 and TRBJ2-7; the D is unclear. CDR1 and CDR2 (germline): SGHNT, YYREEE (reference sequence). V was trimmed by 4 bases and J by 6 bases, leaving 8 bases between them. The length of the CDR3 is 11 residues. CDR3 sequence (DNA): TGTGCCAGCAGCGCCCGAGCCGAGCAGTACTTC. The encoded protein is CASSARAEQYF.